This TCR beta chain emerged from a study of T-cell reconstitution after alpha-beta-depleted transplantation in children. This clonotype was picked up many times. The antigen remains unidentified. Germline V gene data show CDR1 as ENHRY and CDR2 as SYGVKD. The CDR3 covers 17 residues. Trimming took off 2 bases at V and 13 bases at J, with 24 bases between the two ends. General study results and limits: A year had passed since transplant, and T-cell counts and diversity by then came mostly from newly produced T cells. The study reportedly traced alpha-beta T cells about two months after transplant to several hundred expanded graft clones.

For TCRbeta, the library was prepared with unique molecular identifiers. Using its own MiXCR run on the PCR reads, TCRdb lists one record per CDR3 protein. Among 210,000 or so distinct CDR3 sequences listed, approximately 10% were seen once. The genes are TRBV10-3 and TRBJ2-6; tentatively, D is TRBD2 (5 bases). Source: PBMCs, taken before TCRalphabeta/CD19-depleted stem cell transplant. This sequence originates from a child under two years old with acute myeloid leukemia, due to receive a stem cell transplant. CDR3 nucleotide sequence: TGTGCCATCAGTGAGGTAGGAGGAACAGCCGCTGGACGGGTCCTGACTTTC. Translation gives CAISEVGGTAAGRVLTF.